Listed below are T cell receptor beta chains from one sample, sequenced in a study of blood T cell repertoires in COVID-19. The protocol was immunoSEQ multiplex PCR, while the TCRdb copy is restricted to in-frame clones and leaves out a portion. The data show around 21,000 clones, around 82% seen once. The sequencing input was peripheral blood. Receptors originate from a man aged 35 to 55 with acute or convalescent COVID-19. CDR3s include the opening cysteine and the closing phenylalanine or tryptophan. A D gene is named only where the DNA matches it firmly. Clone sizes are given selectively: once, few, many, or a class where the clone is expanded.

CDR3	V	J	size	D
CAWSVTGGINEKLFF	TRBV30	TRBJ1-4	few	TRBD1
CASSSPGQGTWSMTFF	TRBV6-2/TRBV6-3	TRBJ1-1	-	TRBD1
CASSSGQRNNQPQHF	TRBV6-5	TRBJ1-5	-	TRBD1
CASSPTSGGGGELFF	TRBV11-3	TRBJ2-2	-	TRBD2
CASSLGRGQTQYF	TRBV5-6	TRBJ2-5	-	-
CASSYRGRLFF	TRBV6-6	TRBJ1-4	once	-
CASSYVTGNTGELFF	TRBV5-1	TRBJ2-2	-	-
CASSHSQQGNTEAFF	TRBV11-3	TRBJ1-1	-	-
CASSFPGRGRDGYTF	TRBV7-8	TRBJ1-2	-	TRBD1
CASSQADTPYGYTF	TRBV14	TRBJ1-2	-	-
CASSELQGAVGGNTIYF	TRBV25-1	TRBJ1-3	-	TRBD1
CASSVVGDSEKLFF	TRBV9	TRBJ1-4	-	TRBD1
CASSWMGQGDGYTF	TRBV5-1	TRBJ1-2	-	TRBD1
CASSLGTGYQPQHF	TRBV5-1	TRBJ1-5	-	TRBD1
CASSQGGVTDTQYF	TRBV4-1	TRBJ2-3	-	-
CASSPAVSSGNTIYF	TRBV18	TRBJ1-3	-	-
CASSPGTGGSYNSPLHF	TRBV5-1	TRBJ1-6	once	TRBD1
CASSFGAGPNEKLFF	TRBV7-2	TRBJ1-4	once	-
CASSPGGKESPLHF	TRBV18	TRBJ1-6	-	-
CASSIPGLAGGWDTQYF	TRBV5-6	TRBJ2-3	-	TRBD2
CASSQDPGAGNTIYF	TRBV4-2	TRBJ1-3	-	-
CASSLAGADYGYTF	TRBV5-1	TRBJ1-2	-	-
CAWRGRGEDGYTF	TRBV30	TRBJ1-2	few	TRBD1
CASSLDRAGNTIYF	TRBV7-2	TRBJ1-3	-	TRBD1
CAWSEDPRVYEQYF	TRBV30	TRBJ2-7	-	-
CAWSVGAGQNSPLHF	TRBV30	TRBJ1-6	-	-
CASRSTGGGEKLFF	TRBV6-5	TRBJ1-4	-	TRBD1
CASSTKTGKYPYEQYF	TRBV7-8	TRBJ2-7	-	-
CASSDVRGTGELFF	TRBV2	TRBJ2-2	-	-
CASSEGFGNSGNTIYF	TRBV6-1	TRBJ1-3	-	-
CASNEHGEPQPQHF	TRBV6-6	TRBJ1-5	-	-
CASSQDVGSGYTF	TRBV4-2	TRBJ1-2	-	-
CASSLDRDTEAFF	TRBV5-4	TRBJ1-1	few	-
CATSRDGVSRGSLGHNNEQFF	TRBV15	TRBJ2-1	once	TRBD2
CASSHGDRLFYEQYF	TRBV14	TRBJ2-7	-	TRBD1
CASSYRESYEQYF	TRBV6-6	TRBJ2-7	-	-
CASTSTGTENSPLHF	TRBV9	TRBJ1-6	-	TRBD1
CASSFAPINYGYTF	TRBV5-5	TRBJ1-2	-	-
CASKISGRVLRGYTF	TRBV2	TRBJ1-2	-	-
CASSQDNYEQYF	TRBV14	TRBJ2-7	-	-
CASSISGSSYEQYF	TRBV19	TRBJ2-7	-	-
CASSFPGHGNEQFF	TRBV27	TRBJ2-1	-	-
CASSLDPRSNQPQHF	TRBV5-5	TRBJ1-5	-	-
CASSGLAGSYKNIQYF	TRBV19	TRBJ2-4	-	TRBD2
CASSQDVQGSYNEQFF	TRBV4-3	TRBJ2-1	-	-
CASSPPLQGARDGYTF	TRBV18	TRBJ1-2	-	TRBD1